This T cell receptor (beta chain) originates from a study of cytomegalovirus exposure and HLA in healthy donors. Study-wide findings and caveats: A cluster of highly shared sequence variants was likely a sequencing artifact.

As concerns this clone: Its antigen is not identified.

PCR amplification relied on 60 Vbeta primers (plus 13 Jbeta primers). Clones were sequenced by immunoSEQ multiplex PCR, and TCRdb holds only the in-frame ones, with some missing. The sample holds 70,000 to 85,000 clones, approximately 66% seen once. The receptor was isolated from a male donor in good health and CMV-seropositive. The sample consisted of PBMCs.

The CDR3 here is CASSLQGATEAFF. CDR3 coding DNA: TGTGCCAGCAGCCTACAGGGGGCGACTGAAGCTTTCTTT. The chain is built from TRBV7-9 and TRBJ1-1, with 9 positions matching TRBD1. With 5 bases clipped from V and 5 bases from J, the junction kept 3 bases outside the gene matches. The CDR3 sequence is 13 residues long. Germline V CDR1 and CDR2: SEHNR, FQNEAQ (reference sequence).